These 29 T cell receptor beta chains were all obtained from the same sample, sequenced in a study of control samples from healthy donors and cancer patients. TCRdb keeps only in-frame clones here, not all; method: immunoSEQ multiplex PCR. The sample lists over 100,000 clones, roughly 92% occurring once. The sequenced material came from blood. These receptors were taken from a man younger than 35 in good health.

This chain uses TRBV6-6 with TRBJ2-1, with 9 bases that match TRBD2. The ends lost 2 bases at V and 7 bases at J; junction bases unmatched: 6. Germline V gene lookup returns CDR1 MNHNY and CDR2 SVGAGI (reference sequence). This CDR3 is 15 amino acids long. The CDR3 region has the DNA TGTGCCAGCAGTTACGAAGCGGGGGGCAAGAATGAGCAGTTCTTC. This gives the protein CASSYEAGGKNEQFF.

CDR3 in DNA: TGTGCCAGCAGTGATCTTGTGGGATACACAGATACGCAGTATTTT. Encoded protein: CASSDLVGYTDTQYF. The chain employs TRBV6-1 and TRBJ2-3; D not certain. The CDR3 sequence is 15 residues long. With 3 bases removed from V and 2 bases from J, the gap between germline ends came to 12 bases. Germline CDR1 and CDR2: MNHNS and SASEGT.

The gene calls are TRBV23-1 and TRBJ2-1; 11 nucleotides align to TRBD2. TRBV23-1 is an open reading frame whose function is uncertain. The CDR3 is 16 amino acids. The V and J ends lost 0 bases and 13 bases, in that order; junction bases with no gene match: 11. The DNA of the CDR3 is TGCGCCAGCAGTCAATCGAAGCTAGCGGGGGGCCCCCCCCAGTTCTTC. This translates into CASSQSKLAGGPPQFF.

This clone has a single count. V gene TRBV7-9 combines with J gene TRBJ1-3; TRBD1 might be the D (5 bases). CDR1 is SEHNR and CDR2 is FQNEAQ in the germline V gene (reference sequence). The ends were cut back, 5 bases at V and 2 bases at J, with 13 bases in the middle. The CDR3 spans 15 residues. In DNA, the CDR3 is TGTGCCAGCAGCCCGCGCAGGGATGCTGGAAACACCATATATTTT. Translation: CASSPRRDAGNTIYF.

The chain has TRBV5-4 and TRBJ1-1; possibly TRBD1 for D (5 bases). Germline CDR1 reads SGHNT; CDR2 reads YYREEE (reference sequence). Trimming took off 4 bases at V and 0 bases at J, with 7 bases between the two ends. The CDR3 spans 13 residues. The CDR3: CASSEGVNTEAFF. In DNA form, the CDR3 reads TGTGCCAGCAGCGAAGGGGTGAACACTGAAGCTTTCTTT.

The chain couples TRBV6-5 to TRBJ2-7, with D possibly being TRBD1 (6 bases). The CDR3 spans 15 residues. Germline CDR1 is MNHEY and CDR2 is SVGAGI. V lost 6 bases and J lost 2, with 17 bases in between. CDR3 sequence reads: CASSSPGTKPYEQYF. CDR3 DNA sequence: TGTGCCAGCAGCTCACCCGGGACAAAACCCTACGAGCAGTACTTC.

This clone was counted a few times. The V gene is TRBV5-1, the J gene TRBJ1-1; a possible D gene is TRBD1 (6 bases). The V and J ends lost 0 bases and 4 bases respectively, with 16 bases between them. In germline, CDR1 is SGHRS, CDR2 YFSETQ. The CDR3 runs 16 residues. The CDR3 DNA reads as TGCGCCAGCAGCTTGGGACCAGGTGCCAGGGGCACTGAAGCTTTCTTT. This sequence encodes CASSLGPGARGTEAFF.

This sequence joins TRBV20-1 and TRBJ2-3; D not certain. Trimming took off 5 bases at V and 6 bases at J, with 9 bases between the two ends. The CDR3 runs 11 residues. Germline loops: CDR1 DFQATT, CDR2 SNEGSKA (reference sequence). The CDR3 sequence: CSASSRDTQYF. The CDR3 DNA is TGCAGTGCTTCATCAAGGGATACGCAGTATTTT.

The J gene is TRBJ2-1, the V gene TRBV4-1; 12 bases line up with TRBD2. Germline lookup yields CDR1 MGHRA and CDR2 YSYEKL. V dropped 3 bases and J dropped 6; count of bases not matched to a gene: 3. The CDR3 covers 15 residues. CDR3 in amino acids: CASSQTSGGVNEQFF. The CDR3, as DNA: TGCGCCAGCAGCCAGACTAGCGGGGGAGTCAATGAGCAGTTCTTC.

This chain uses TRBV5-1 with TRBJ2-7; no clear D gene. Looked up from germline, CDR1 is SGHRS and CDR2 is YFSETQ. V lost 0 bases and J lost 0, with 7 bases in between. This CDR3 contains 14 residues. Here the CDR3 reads CASSLEASSYEQYF. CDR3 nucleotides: TGCGCCAGCAGCTTGGAGGCGAGCTCCTACGAGCAGTACTTC.

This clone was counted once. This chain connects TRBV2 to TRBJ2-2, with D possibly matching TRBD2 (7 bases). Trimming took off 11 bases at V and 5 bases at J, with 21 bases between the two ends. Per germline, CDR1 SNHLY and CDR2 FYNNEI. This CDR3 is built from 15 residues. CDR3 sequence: CAVSNPGGRTGELFF. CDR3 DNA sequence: TGTGCCGTCTCAAACCCGGGGGGCAGGACCGGGGAGCTGTTTTTT.

The CDR3 DNA is TGTGCCAGCAGTCCCCGTGCGGGGGCCTACAATGAGCAGTTCTTC. Its translation: CASSPRAGAYNEQFF. This chain connects TRBV6-5 to TRBJ2-1, with 7 bases that match TRBD2. V lost 5 bases to trimming and J lost 2 bases; unmatched junction nucleotides: 6. Germline V lookup: CDR1 MNHEY, CDR2 SVGAGI. The CDR3 spans 15 residues.

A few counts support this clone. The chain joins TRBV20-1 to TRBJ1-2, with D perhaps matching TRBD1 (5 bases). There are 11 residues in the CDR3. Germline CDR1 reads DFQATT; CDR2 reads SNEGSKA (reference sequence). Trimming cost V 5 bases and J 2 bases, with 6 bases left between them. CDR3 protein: CSAQGNYGYTF. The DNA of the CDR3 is TGCAGTGCTCAGGGCAACTATGGCTACACCTTC.

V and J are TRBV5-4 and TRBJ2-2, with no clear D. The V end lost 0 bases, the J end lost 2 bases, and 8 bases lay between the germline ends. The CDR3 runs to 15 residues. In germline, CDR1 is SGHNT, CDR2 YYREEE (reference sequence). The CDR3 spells CASSLESHNTGELFF. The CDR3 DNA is TGTGCCAGCAGCTTGGAGTCCCACAACACCGGGGAGCTGTTTTTT. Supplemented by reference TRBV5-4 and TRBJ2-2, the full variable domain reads ETGVTQSPTHLIKTRGQQVTLRCSSQSGHNTVSWYQQALGQGPQFIFQYYREEENGRGNFPPRFSGLQFPNYSSELNVNALELDDSALYLCASSLESHNTGELFFGEGSRLTVL.

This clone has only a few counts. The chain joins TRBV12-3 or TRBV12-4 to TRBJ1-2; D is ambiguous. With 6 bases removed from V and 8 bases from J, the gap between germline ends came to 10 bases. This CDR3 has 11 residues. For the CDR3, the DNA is TGTGCCAGCAGCCGGGCGGGGGGCTACACCTTC. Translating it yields CASSRAGGYTF.

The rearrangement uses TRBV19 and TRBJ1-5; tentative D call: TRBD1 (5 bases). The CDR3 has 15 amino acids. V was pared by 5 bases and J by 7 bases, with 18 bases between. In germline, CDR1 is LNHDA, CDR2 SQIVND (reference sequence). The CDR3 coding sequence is TGTGCCAGTAGTGAGAGGGGTTTGGAGTACCAGCCCCAGCATTTT. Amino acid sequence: CASSERGLEYQPQHF.

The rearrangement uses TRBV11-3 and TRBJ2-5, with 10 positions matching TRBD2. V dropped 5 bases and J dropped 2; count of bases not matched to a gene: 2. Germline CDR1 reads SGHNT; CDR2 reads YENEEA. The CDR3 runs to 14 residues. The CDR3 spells CASSRAGGQETQYF. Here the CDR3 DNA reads TGTGCCAGCAGCCGAGCGGGGGGGCAAGAGACCCAGTACTTC.

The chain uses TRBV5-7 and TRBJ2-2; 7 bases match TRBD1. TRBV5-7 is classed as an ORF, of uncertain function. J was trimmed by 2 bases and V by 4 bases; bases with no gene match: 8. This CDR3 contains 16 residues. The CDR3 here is CASSAYRGPNTGELFF. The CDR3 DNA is TGTGCCAGCAGCGCCTACAGGGGACCTAACACCGGGGAGCTGTTTTTT.

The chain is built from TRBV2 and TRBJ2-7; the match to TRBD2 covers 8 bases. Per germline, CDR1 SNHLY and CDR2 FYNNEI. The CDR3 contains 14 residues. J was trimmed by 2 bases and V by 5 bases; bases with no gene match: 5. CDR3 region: CASSPGTSPYEQYF. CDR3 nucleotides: TGTGCCAGCAGTCCCGGGACTAGTCCCTACGAGCAGTACTTC.

This CDR3 is CASSYAGGSGTQYF. The CDR3 nucleotides are TGTGCCAGCAGTTACGCGGGCGGCTCTGGGACCCAGTACTTC. The chain joins TRBV6-2 or TRBV6-3 to TRBJ2-5; a weak D match, TRBD2 (5 bases). Germline-derived CDR1 and CDR2 are MNHEY and SVGEGT. Trimming removed 2 bases at V and 7 bases at J, with 14 bases between. This CDR3 contains 14 residues.

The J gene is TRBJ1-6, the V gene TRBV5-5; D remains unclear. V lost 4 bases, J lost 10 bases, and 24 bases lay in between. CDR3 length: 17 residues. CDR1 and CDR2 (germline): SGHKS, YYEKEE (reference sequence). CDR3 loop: CASSRSRRTEPGSPLHF. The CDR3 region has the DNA TGTGCCAGCAGCCGTTCGAGAAGGACGGAGCCTGGGTCACCCCTCCACTTT.

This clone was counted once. The CDR3 loop is CASSLRREDYEQYF. CDR3 sequence (DNA): TGTGCCAGCAGCCTTAGGCGGGAAGACTACGAGCAGTACTTC. The chain carries TRBV6-5 and TRBJ2-7; weak D call: TRBD2 (6 bases). The CDR3 is 14 residues long. V was trimmed by 6 bases and J by 3 bases, leaving 15 bases between them. Germline V CDR1 and CDR2: MNHEY, SVGAGI.

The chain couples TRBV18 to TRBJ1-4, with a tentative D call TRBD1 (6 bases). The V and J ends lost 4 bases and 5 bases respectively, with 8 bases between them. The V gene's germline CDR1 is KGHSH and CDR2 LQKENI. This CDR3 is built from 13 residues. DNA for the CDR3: TGTGCCAGCTCACGGGGGCCAAATGAAAAACTGTTTTTT. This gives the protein CASSRGPNEKLFF.

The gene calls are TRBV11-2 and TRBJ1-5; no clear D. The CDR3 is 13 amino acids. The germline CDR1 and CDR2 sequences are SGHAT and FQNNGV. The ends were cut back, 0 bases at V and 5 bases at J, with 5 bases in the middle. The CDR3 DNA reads TGTGCCAGCAGCTTAGATGGAGATCAGCCCCAGCATTTT. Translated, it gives CASSLDGDQPQHF.

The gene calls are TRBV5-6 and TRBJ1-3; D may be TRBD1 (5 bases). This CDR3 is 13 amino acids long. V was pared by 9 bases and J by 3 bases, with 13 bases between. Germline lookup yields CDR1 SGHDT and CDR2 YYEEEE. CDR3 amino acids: CATAGGYGNTIYF. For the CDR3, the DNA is TGTGCCACCGCGGGGGGGTATGGAAACACCATATATTTT.

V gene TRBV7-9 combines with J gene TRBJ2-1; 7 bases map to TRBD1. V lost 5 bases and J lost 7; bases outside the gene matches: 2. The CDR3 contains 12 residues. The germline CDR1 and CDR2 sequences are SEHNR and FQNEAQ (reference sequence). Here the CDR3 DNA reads TGTGCCAGCAGCCCACAGGGGAATGAGCAGTTCTTC. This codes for CASSPQGNEQFF.

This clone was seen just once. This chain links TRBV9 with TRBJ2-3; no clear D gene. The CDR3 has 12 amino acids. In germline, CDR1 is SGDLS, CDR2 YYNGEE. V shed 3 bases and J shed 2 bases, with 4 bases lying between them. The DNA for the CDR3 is TGTGCCAGCAGCGCAAACACAGATACGCAGTATTTT. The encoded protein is CASSANTDTQYF.

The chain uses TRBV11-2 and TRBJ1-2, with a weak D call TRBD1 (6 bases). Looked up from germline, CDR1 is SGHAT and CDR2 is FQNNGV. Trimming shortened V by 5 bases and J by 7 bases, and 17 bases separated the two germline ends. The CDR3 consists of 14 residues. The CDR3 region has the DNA TGTGCCAGCAGCCACCTTGGGGGGGCGGGTGGCTACACCTTC. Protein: CASSHLGGAGGYTF.

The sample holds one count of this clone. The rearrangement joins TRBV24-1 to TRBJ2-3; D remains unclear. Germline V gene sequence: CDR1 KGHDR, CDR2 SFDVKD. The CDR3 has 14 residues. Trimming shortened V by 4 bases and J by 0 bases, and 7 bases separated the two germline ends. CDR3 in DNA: TGTGCCACCAGTGACGCGGCTAGCACAGATACGCAGTATTTT. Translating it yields CATSDAASTDTQYF.